These 27 T cell receptor beta chains were all obtained from the same sample, sequenced in a study of blood T cell repertoires in COVID-19. Assay: immunoSEQ multiplex PCR; the TCRdb copy retains only in-frame clones and omits some. The sample shows fewer than 450,000 clones, around 91% of them seen only once. Source material: peripheral blood. All receptors derive from a woman younger than 35 who had recovered from COVID-19.

The chain has TRBV5-1 and TRBJ1-6; TRBD1 matches 7 bases. The CDR3 length is 14 residues. Germline V lookup: CDR1 SGHRS, CDR2 YFSETQ. V was clipped by 0 bases and J by 13 bases; unmatched bases: 7. CDR3 sequence reads: CASSLGQGKDPLHF. As DNA, the CDR3 is TGCGCCAGCAGCTTGGGACAGGGAAAGGATCCCCTCCACTTT.

J is TRBJ2-5 and V is TRBV5-1; perhaps TRBD2 as D (5 bases). The CDR3 loop spans 16 amino acids. V lost 4 bases to trimming and J lost 5 bases, with 21 bases between them. In germline, CDR1 is SGHRS, CDR2 YFSETQ. The CDR3 sequence: CASSTALGSGSETQYF. The DNA for the CDR3 is TGCGCCAGCAGCACAGCCCTAGGATCTGGGAGCGAGACCCAGTACTTC.

The rearrangement joins TRBV4-3 to TRBJ1-5; 9 bases line up with TRBD1. Trimming took 0 bases from V and 7 from J; bases not matched to a gene: 10. The CDR3 loop spans 17 amino acids. The germline V gene encodes CDR1 LGHNA and CDR2 YSLEER. CDR3 nucleotides: TGCGCCAGCAGCCAAGAGTTGTGGACAGGGGACCTACAGCCCCAGCATTTT. Protein product: CASSQELWTGDLQPQHF.

The chain links TRBV15 to TRBJ2-1; TRBD2 is a possible D gene (6 bases). The CDR3 has 15 amino acids. Germline V gives CDR1 LNHNV, CDR2 YYDKDF (reference sequence). The V end was cut by 3 bases, the J end by 6 bases, with 15 bases between. Here the CDR3 reads CATSRSTGAGNEQFF. Written as DNA, the CDR3 is TGTGCCACCAGCAGGTCGACGGGAGCAGGCAATGAGCAGTTCTTC. Full variable domain (remainder filled in from reference TRBV15 and TRBJ2-1): DAMVIQNPRYQVTQFGKPVTLSCSQTLNHNVMYWYQQKSSQAPKLLFHYYDKDFNNEADTPDNFQSRRPNTSFCFLDIRSPGLGDTAMYLCATSRSTGAGNEQFFGPGTRLTVL.

The chain combines TRBV6-2 or TRBV6-3 with TRBJ2-1; tentative D call: TRBD2 (5 bases). Germline V gene data show CDR1 as MNHEY and CDR2 as SVGEGT. The CDR3 consists of 16 residues. Trimming took off 6 bases at V and 2 bases at J, with 17 bases between the two ends. CDR3 bases: TGTGCCAGCAGCTCCGCTTCACCGGGAACCTACAATGAGCAGTTCTTC. Encoded protein: CASSSASPGTYNEQFF.

This clone was seen a single time. This chain joins TRBV29-1 and TRBJ2-1; maybe TRBD2 (7 bases). Germline V gene lookup returns CDR1 SQVTM and CDR2 ANQGSEA. The germline V and J ends were trimmed by 2 bases and 6 bases, with 14 bases remaining between them. This CDR3 has 14 amino acids. CDR3 in amino acids: CSVEPGDYPNEQFF. In DNA form, the CDR3 reads TGCAGCGTTGAACCAGGGGACTACCCCAATGAGCAGTTCTTC.

The chain recombines TRBV19 with TRBJ1-3, with 9 bases that match TRBD1. Germline V gives CDR1 LNHDA, CDR2 SQIVND (reference sequence). The CDR3 runs 16 residues. Trimming took 5 bases from V and 3 from J; bases not matched to a gene: 8. The CDR3 sequence is CASSPRQGDSGNTIYF. DNA of the CDR3: TGTGCCAGTAGTCCACGACAGGGGGATAGTGGAAACACCATATATTTT.

This chain connects TRBV28 to TRBJ2-2, with TRBD2 matching 9 bases. This CDR3 has 14 amino acids. The germline CDR1 and CDR2 sequences are MDHEN and SYDVKM. The ends lost 7 bases at V and 4 bases at J; junction bases unmatched: 4. This CDR3 is CASTSGMATGELFF. The CDR3, as DNA: TGTGCCAGCACTAGCGGGATGGCCACCGGGGAGCTGTTTTTT.

This sequence joins TRBV5-1 and TRBJ2-6, with D perhaps matching TRBD1 (5 bases). Per the germline V gene, CDR1 is SGHRS and CDR2 is YFSETQ. Trimming removed 4 bases from V and 0 bases from J, with 17 bases in between. This CDR3 is 18 amino acids long. For the CDR3, the DNA is TGCGCCAGCAGCCACAGGCCCCAACCTCCCTCTGGGGCCAACGTCCTGACTTTC. Its protein is CASSHRPQPPSGANVLTF.

The chain links TRBV6-6 to TRBJ2-5, with 10 positions matching TRBD1. Looked up from germline, CDR1 is MNHNY and CDR2 is SVGAGI (reference sequence). J lost 5 bases, V lost 2 bases, and 8 bases had no gene match. The CDR3 length is 16 residues. CDR3 protein: CASSYTRQGAWETQYF. The DNA of the CDR3 is TGTGCCAGCAGTTACACAAGACAGGGGGCGTGGGAGACCCAGTACTTC.

This chain links TRBV5-1 with TRBJ2-7, with D maybe TRBD2 (6 bases). The CDR3 runs 12 residues. Germline values: CDR1 SGHRS, CDR2 YFSETQ. Here the CDR3 DNA reads TGCATAACGAGGGACTTTCTCGGCGAGCAGTACGTC. Translated, it gives CITRDFLGEQYV.

The genes are TRBV6-2 or TRBV6-3 and TRBJ1-2; D remains unclear. The CDR3 sequence is 16 residues long. Trimming shortened V by 2 bases and J by 4 bases, and 17 bases separated the two germline ends. The germline V gene has CDR1 MNHEY and CDR2 SVGEGT. In DNA form, the CDR3 reads TGTGCCAGCAGTTACCACGGGAAGCAGCAGAGCTATGGCTACACCTTC. Translation: CASSYHGKQQSYGYTF.

This chain connects TRBV7-8 to TRBJ2-3; maybe TRBD2 (6 bases). CDR3 length: 17 residues. CDR1 is SGHVS and CDR2 is FQNEAQ in the germline V gene. V dropped 5 bases and J dropped 2 bases, with 20 bases sitting between them. CDR3: CASSTNPAGADTDTQYF. CDR3 nucleotides: TGTGCCAGCAGCACGAACCCAGCGGGCGCCGACACAGATACGCAGTATTTT.

The chain uses TRBV5-6 and TRBJ2-1, with D possibly matching TRBD2 (6 bases). Looked up from germline, CDR1 is SGHDT and CDR2 is YYEEEE. The CDR3 covers 16 residues. Trimming left V 6 bases short and J 5 bases short, with 21 bases between. The CDR3 region is CASNLGRTRLNNEQFF. In DNA form, the CDR3 reads TGTGCCAGCAACCTGGGGAGGACTCGACTCAACAATGAGCAGTTCTTC.

The chain is built from TRBV7-9 and TRBJ1-2; 7 bases match TRBD1. Germline CDR1 SEHNR, CDR2 FQNEAQ (reference sequence). After removal of 2 bases from V and 1 base from J, the junction contained 7 bases not matched to a gene. This CDR3 region has 16 residues. CDR3 DNA sequence: TGTGCCAGCAGCTTATTGACAGGGCGGAATAACTATGGCTACACCTTC. Protein product: CASSLLTGRNNYGYTF.

This clone was observed a single time. The chain combines TRBV19 with TRBJ1-1; no definite D call. This CDR3 contains 16 residues. Germline CDR1 LNHDA, CDR2 SQIVND (reference sequence). Trimming removed 3 bases at V and 4 bases at J, with 18 bases between. DNA of the CDR3: TGTGCCAGTAGTATCTGGGCAGGCGAGGGTAGCACTGAAGCTTTCTTT. It codes for CASSIWAGEGSTEAFF.

The chain recombines TRBV2 with TRBJ1-1; D unresolved. Per germline, CDR1 SNHLY and CDR2 FYNNEI. This CDR3 has 15 residues. The V and J ends lost 0 bases and 1 base respectively, with 9 bases between them. In DNA, the CDR3 is TGTGCCAGCAGTGAAGCAGTCCAGTGGAACACTGAAGCTTTCTTT. This encodes CASSEAVQWNTEAFF.

The rearrangement uses TRBV5-8 and TRBJ2-1; TRBD2 aligns across 10 bases. V lost 5 bases and J lost 2; bases outside the gene matches: 13. Germline assignment: CDR1 SGHTS and CDR2 YDEGEE. This CDR3 contains 18 residues. The CDR3 coding sequence is TGTGCCAGCAGATGGGAGGGACTAGCGAGTGGGGCCTACAATGAGCAGTTCTTC. Amino acid sequence: CASRWEGLASGAYNEQFF.

The chain couples TRBV6-6 to TRBJ2-2; a weak D match, TRBD1 (5 bases). CDR1 is MNHNY, CDR2 SVGAGI, per germline (reference sequence). Trimming cost V 2 bases and J 1 base, with 5 bases left between them. This CDR3 contains 14 residues. The DNA of the CDR3 is TGTGCCAGCAGTTACGACAGGAACACCGGGGAGCTGTTTTTT. Amino acid sequence: CASSYDRNTGELFF.

The chain employs TRBV7-9 and TRBJ1-1; 8 nucleotides match TRBD1. Trimming removed 5 bases from V and 3 bases from J; junction bases left unmatched: 5. Germline V CDR1 and CDR2: SEHNR, FQNEAQ (reference sequence). The CDR3 loop spans 14 amino acids. CDR3 region: CASSPTTGDTEAFF. CDR3 in DNA: TGTGCCAGCAGCCCAACGACAGGGGACACTGAAGCTTTCTTT.

The chain recombines TRBV30 with TRBJ2-2, with D maybe TRBD2 (6 bases). V lost 3 bases to trimming and J lost 5 bases, with 13 bases between them. The CDR3 consists of 14 residues. The V gene's germline CDR1 is GTSNPN and CDR2 SVGIG (reference sequence). The chain's CDR3 is CAWRALAGTGELFF. Here the CDR3 DNA reads TGTGCCTGGAGGGCACTAGCCGGGACCGGGGAGCTGTTTTTT. Full variable domain (outside the CDR3, taken from reference TRBV30 and TRBJ2-2): SQTIHQWPATLVQPVGSPLSLECTVEGTSNPNLYWYRQAAGRGLQLLFYSVGIGQISSEVPQNLSASRPQDRQFILSSKKLLLSDSGFYLCAWRALAGTGELFFGEGSRLTVL.

The chain has TRBV2 and TRBJ1-2; possibly TRBD1 for D (5 bases). Germline V gene data show CDR1 as SNHLY and CDR2 as FYNNEI. Trimming removed 6 bases from V and 7 bases from J, with 15 bases in between. The CDR3 has 13 residues. CDR3 region: CASRIRASGGYTF. CDR3 DNA: TGTGCCAGCAGAATCAGGGCTTCAGGTGGCTACACCTTC.

The sample holds a few counts of this clone. The V call is TRBV30, the J call TRBJ1-5; unclear D gene. The CDR3 loop spans 13 amino acids. V lost 4 bases, J lost 5 bases, and 12 bases lay in between. Germline V gene sequence: CDR1 GTSNPN, CDR2 SVGIG (reference sequence). Here the CDR3 reads CAWNGPGDQPQHF. CDR3 sequence (DNA): TGTGCCTGGAATGGGCCAGGTGATCAGCCCCAGCATTTT.

Here the CDR3 reads CATSRGDRKATEAFF. The DNA of the CDR3 is TGTGCCACCAGCAGAGGGGACAGAAAGGCCACTGAAGCTTTCTTT. This chain connects TRBV15 to TRBJ1-1, with TRBD1 identical over 7 bases. J gave up 4 bases and V 1 base, and 6 bases lay outside the gene matches. From germline, CDR1 is LNHNV and CDR2 YYDKDF (reference sequence). The CDR3 runs 15 residues.

This clone appeared a few times. V usage is TRBV7-2 and J usage is TRBJ1-5; TRBD1 aligns across 8 bases. The CDR3 runs to 17 residues. The germline CDR1 and CDR2 sequences are SGHTA and FQGNSA. Trimming at V came to 4 bases and at J to 2 bases, leaving 10 bases not matched to a gene. CDR3: CASSSRTGKYGNQPQHF. CDR3 nucleotides: TGTGCCAGCAGCTCGCGGACAGGGAAGTATGGCAATCAGCCCCAGCATTTT.

V gene TRBV9 combines with J gene TRBJ2-3; 8 positions agree with TRBD2. In germline, CDR1 is SGDLS, CDR2 YYNGEE. The CDR3 contains 20 residues. Trimming cost V 1 base and J 0 bases; bases outside gene matches: 16. CDR3 sequence: CASSVFASGRLPSSTDTQYF. CDR3 bases: TGTGCCAGCAGCGTATTTGCTAGCGGGCGTCTCCCCTCTAGCACAGATACGCAGTATTTT.

The chain carries TRBV27 and TRBJ2-3, with D possibly being TRBD1 (5 bases). This CDR3 comprises 13 residues. V shed 5 bases and J shed 6 bases, with 12 bases lying between them. The germline CDR1 and CDR2 sequences are MNHEY and SMNVEV (reference sequence). CDR3 sequence: CASSPQSGDTQYF. The DNA of the CDR3 is TGTGCCAGCAGTCCGCAGTCAGGGGATACGCAGTATTTT.